A single sample gave rise to the 10 T cell receptor beta chains below, sequenced in a study of T cell responses to AZD1222 COVID-19 vaccine. Assay used: immunoSEQ multiplex PCR; TCRdb lists only in-frame clones, some missing. The data hold tens of thousands of clones, with over 75% observed a single time. The sample consisted of peripheral blood, taken 28 days after the second AZD1222 dose. These receptors were collected from an adult who received the AZD1222 COVID-19 vaccine.

The sample holds one count of this clone. The chain employs TRBV27 and TRBJ2-3, with 8 bases fitting TRBD1. V dropped 6 bases and J dropped 1; count of bases not matched to a gene: 6. Looked up from germline, CDR1 is MNHEY and CDR2 is SMNVEV (reference sequence). This CDR3 region has 15 residues. The CDR3 bases are TGTGCCAGCAGACTTACGGACAGGGGCACAGATACGCAGTATTTT. Protein product: CASRLTDRGTDTQYF.

The table lists this clone with a count of one. This chain links TRBV27 with TRBJ2-1; TRBD1 aligns across 8 bases. Germline CDR1 and CDR2: MNHEY and SMNVEV (reference sequence). This CDR3 has 15 residues. V lost 7 bases, J lost 3 bases, and 8 bases stayed unmatched. The CDR3 DNA is TGTGCCAGCACCCCGGACAGGGCCCACTACAATGAGCAGTTCTTC. It specifies CASTPDRAHYNEQFF.

The genes are TRBV9 and TRBJ2-7; D gene uncertain. V was clipped by 0 bases and J by 1 base, with 8 bases between them. The CDR3 covers 14 residues. Germline-derived CDR1 and CDR2 are SGDLS and YYNGEE. The CDR3 bases are TGTGCCAGCAGCGTAGGCCCGGTTTCCTACGAGCAGTACTTC. As protein: CASSVGPVSYEQYF.

V and J are TRBV5-6 and TRBJ1-5; D might be TRBD1 (5 bases). Per the germline V gene, CDR1 is SGHDT and CDR2 is YYEEEE. Trimming cost V 4 bases and J 11 bases, with 16 bases left between them. The CDR3 covers 13 residues. The CDR3 is CASSTNRGGTQHF. In nucleotides, the CDR3 is TGTGCCAGCAGCACAAACCGGGGGGGTACCCAGCATTTT. Full variable domain (remainder filled in from reference TRBV5-6 and TRBJ1-5): DAGVTQSPTHLIKTRGQQVTLRCSPKSGHDTVSWYQQALGQGPQFIFQYYEEEERQRGNFPDRFSGHQFPNYSSELNVNALLLGDSALYLCASSTNRGGTQHFGDGTRLSIL.

The chain is built from TRBV27 and TRBJ1-2; TRBD1 aligns across 10 bases. The CDR3 is 13 residues long. The J segment lost 6 bases and the V segment lost 5 bases, leaving 3 bases of the junction unmatched. Looked up from germline, CDR1 is MNHEY and CDR2 is SMNVEV (reference sequence). The CDR3 spells CASSPGTGDGYTF. In DNA form, the CDR3 reads TGTGCCAGCAGTCCGGGGACAGGGGATGGCTACACCTTC.

In DNA form, the CDR3 reads TGTGCCTGGAGTGTACATGGGGGGGTGGCAACTAATGAAAAACTGTTTTTT. Its translation: CAWSVHGGVATNEKLFF. The chain combines TRBV30 with TRBJ1-4; D possibly corresponds to TRBD1 (5 bases). This CDR3 has 17 residues. V was clipped by 0 bases and J by 0 bases, with 14 bases between them. CDR1 is GTSNPN and CDR2 is SVGIG in the germline V gene (reference sequence).

The V call is TRBV20-1, the J call TRBJ2-7; TRBD2 is a possible D gene (5 bases). Trimming stripped 3 bases from V and 5 bases from J, with 11 bases between. CDR3 size: 12 residues. Looked up from germline, CDR1 is DFQATT and CDR2 is SNEGSKA (reference sequence). Written as DNA, the CDR3 is TGCAGTGCTAGTATCGTAGCGAACGAGCAGTACTTC. Residues: CSASIVANEQYF.

This rearrangement joins TRBV10-3 to TRBJ1-1; D is uncertain. Per the germline V gene, CDR1 is ENHRY and CDR2 is SYGVKD. The CDR3 extends over 13 amino acids. V lost 10 bases and J lost 1, with 13 bases in between. The CDR3: CATLDGGNTEAFF. The CDR3 coding sequence is TGTGCCACACTCGATGGAGGGAACACTGAAGCTTTCTTT.

The CDR3 protein is CASSLLLSETQYF. The CDR3 DNA reads as TGTGCCAGCAGCCTCTTGCTGTCGGAGACCCAGTACTTC. V is TRBV14 and J is TRBJ2-5; D gene unclear. Between the trimmed V and J ends, which lost 4 bases and 5 bases, there was a span of 11 bases. CDR1 is SGHDN, CDR2 FVKESK, per germline. CDR3 length: 13 amino acids.

The chain couples TRBV30 to TRBJ1-1, with unresolved D. Trimming shortened V by 0 bases and J by 0 bases, and 5 bases separated the two germline ends. Germline V gives CDR1 GTSNPN, CDR2 SVGIG (reference sequence). The CDR3 loop spans 13 amino acids. The CDR3 region has the DNA TGTGCCTGGAGTGTAGGGCTGAACACTGAAGCTTTCTTT. This translates into CAWSVGLNTEAFF.